Below, one T cell receptor beta chain is given with its context. The antigen remains unidentified. This entry belongs to a study of post-analysis software for immune sequencing data. Looking at the study overall: Patients with relapsing-remitting, secondary progressive and progressive-relapsing multiple sclerosis courses were all represented. Findings and caveats of the study: The study found significantly lower normalized Chao1 diversity in multiple sclerosis patients than in controls. Strong same-batch co-clustering of samples appeared with F measure clustering.

Built from TCR beta cDNA, the libraries had unique molecular identifiers in them. Roughly 490,000 cDNA molecules came from roughly 1 to 10 million T cells. TCRdb re-derived calls from the PCR reads in MiXCR, one entry per CDR3 protein. The table shows fewer than 850,000 distinct CDR3 sequences, with approximately 44% occurring only once. The sample taken for sequencing was blood. This TCR was recovered from a girl aged 10 to 17 with multiple sclerosis.

The CDR3: CSARTLPEQYF. As DNA, the CDR3 is TGCAGTGCTAGAACCTTGCCCGAGCAGTACTTC. This chain connects TRBV20-1 to TRBJ2-7; D uncertain. Germline-derived CDR1 and CDR2 are DFQATT and SNEGSKA (reference sequence). The CDR3 is 11 amino acids. Trimming removed 2 bases at V and 6 bases at J, with 8 bases between.